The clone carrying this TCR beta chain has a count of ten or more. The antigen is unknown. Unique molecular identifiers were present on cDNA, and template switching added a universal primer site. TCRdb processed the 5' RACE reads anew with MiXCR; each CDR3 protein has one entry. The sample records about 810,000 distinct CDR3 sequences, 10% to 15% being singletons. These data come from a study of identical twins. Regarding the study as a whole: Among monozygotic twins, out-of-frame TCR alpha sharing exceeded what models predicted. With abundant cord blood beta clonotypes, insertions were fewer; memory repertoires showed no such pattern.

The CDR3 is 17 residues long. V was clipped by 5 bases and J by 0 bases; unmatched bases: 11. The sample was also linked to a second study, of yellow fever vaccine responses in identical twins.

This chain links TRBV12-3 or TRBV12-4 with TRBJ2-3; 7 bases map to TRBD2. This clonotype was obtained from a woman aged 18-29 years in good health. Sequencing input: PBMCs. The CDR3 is CASSPGLGDPSTDTQYF. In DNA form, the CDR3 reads TGTGCCAGCAGTCCAGGACTAGGAGATCCTAGCACAGATACGCAGTATTTT.